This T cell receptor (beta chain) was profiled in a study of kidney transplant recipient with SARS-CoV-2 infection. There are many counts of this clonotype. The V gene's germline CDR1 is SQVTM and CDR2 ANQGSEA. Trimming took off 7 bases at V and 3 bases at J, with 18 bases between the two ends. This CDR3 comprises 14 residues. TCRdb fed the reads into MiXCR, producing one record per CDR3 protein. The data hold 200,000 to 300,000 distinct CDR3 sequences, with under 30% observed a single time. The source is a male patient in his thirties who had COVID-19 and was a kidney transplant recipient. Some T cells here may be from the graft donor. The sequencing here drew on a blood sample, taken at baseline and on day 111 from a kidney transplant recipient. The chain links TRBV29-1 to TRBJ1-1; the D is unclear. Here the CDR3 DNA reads TGCAGCGCCGACGGGCAGGCGCTCTACACTGAAGCTTTCTTT. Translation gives CSADGQALYTEAFF.